A single sample gave rise to the 3 T cell receptor beta chains below, sequenced in a study of blood T cell repertoires in COVID-19. This table comes from immunoSEQ multiplex PCR, and its TCRdb copy is limited to in-frame clones, with some not included. The repertoire includes approximately 440,000 clones, approximately 90% of them detected once, and under 0.85% sits in the top ten. Sequencing was carried out using PBMCs or T cells enriched from blood (not recorded which). These receptor sequences come from a young woman who had recovered from COVID-19.

The chain employs TRBV21-1 and TRBJ1-3; the table's TRBD1 call for D was not verified on the DNA. TRBV21-1 is tagged as a pseudogene. CDR3 length equals 17 residues. CDR3 protein: CASSPPRGQGRGNTIYF. For the CDR3, the DNA is TGTGCCAGCAGCCCCCCCCGGGGACAGGGAAGGGGAAACACCATATATTTT.

The rearrangement links TRBV29-1 to TRBJ1-1; a possible D gene is TRBD1 (6 bases). The length of the CDR3 is 14 residues. The V and J ends lost 4 bases and 5 bases respectively, with 17 bases between them. Germline lookup yields CDR1 SQVTM and CDR2 ANQGSEA. This CDR3 is CSVVLGGLGTEAFF. The CDR3 DNA reads as TGCAGCGTTGTTCTAGGGGGTTTGGGGACTGAAGCTTTCTTT.

In this sample, this clone turned up a few times. The rearrangement uses TRBV19 and TRBJ1-1; 8 positions agree with TRBD1. J lost 0 bases, V lost 4 bases, and 7 bases had no gene match. Per germline, CDR1 LNHDA and CDR2 SQIVND (reference sequence). This CDR3 spans 16 amino acids. CDR3 sequence reads: CASSRLSGGMNTEAFF. DNA for the CDR3: TGTGCCAGTAGTAGATTATCAGGGGGCATGAACACTGAAGCTTTCTTT. The whole variable domain, remainder taken from reference TRBV19 and TRBJ1-1, is DGGITQSPKYLFRKEGQNVTLSCEQNLNHDAMYWYRQDPGQGLRLIYYSQIVNDFQKGDIAEGYSVSREKKESFPLTVTSAQKNPTAFYLCASSRLSGGMNTEAFFGQGTRLTVV.